The source of this T cell receptor (beta chain) is a study of T cell responses to AZD1222 COVID-19 vaccine. This clone has a handful of counts. Generated by immunoSEQ multiplex PCR, the TCRdb table keeps only in-frame clones and is missing some. Of 110,000 to 150,000 clones in the sample, 80% to 90% were seen once. Per the germline V gene, CDR1 is SGHTS and CDR2 is YDEGEE. Trimming at V came to 4 bases and at J to 3 bases, leaving 7 bases not matched to a gene. CDR3 length: 15 amino acids. The sequencing used peripheral blood, collected on day 0 of AZD1222 vaccination. The chain employs TRBV5-8 and TRBJ2-7, with TRBD2 matching 10 bases. The sequence was obtained from an adult in good health. The CDR3 bases are TGTGCCAGCAGCCGAACTAGCGGGACTTTCTACGAGCAGTACTTC. It yields the protein CASSRTSGTFYEQYF. Looking up the rest from reference TRBV5-8 and TRBJ2-7 gives the full variable domain: EAGVTQSPTHLIKTRGQQATLRCSPISGHTSVYWYQQALGLGLQFLLWYDEGEERNRGNFPPRFSGRQFPNYSSELNVNALELEDSALYLCASSRTSGTFYEQYFGPGTRLTVT.